This TCR beta chain was found in a study of blood T cell repertoires in COVID-19. Authors' methods: Scientists estimated how many nucleated cells there were by amplifying reference gene primers. Assay: immunoSEQ multiplex PCR; the TCRdb copy retains only in-frame clones and omits some. That table supplies the V and J calls and clone size; D and trimming were determined from the DNA. The profile shows about 70,000 clones, 65% to 90% of them singletons. About this clone itself: A junction boundary mismatches the germline segment, possibly from a read error.

Sequencing input: peripheral blood. This TCR was recovered from a man aged 25 to 40 with COVID-19, enrolled during active disease.

CDR3 in DNA: TGTGCCAGCAGCCTAGCGGGAGTGGCTAAGACCCAGTACTTC. Protein: CASSLAGVAKTQYF. This chain uses TRBV7-8 with TRBJ2-5, with 10 bases that match TRBD2. The CDR3 has 14 amino acids. CDR1 and CDR2 (germline): SGHVS, FQNEAQ.